The 32 T cell receptor beta chains given below trace back to one sample, sequenced in a study of T cells expressing NK-cell markers. TCRdb reprocessed the 5' RACE reads and stores each CDR3 protein as one record, lacking DNA. The table lists roughly 420,000 distinct CDR3 sequences, with more than 7% in the top ten. Material for sequencing was blood T cells: a sorted CD56 or NKG2C T cell subset, CD4+ or CD8+ T cells, or bulk PBMC T cells (not recorded which). These receptors originate from a woman between 18 and 70 years old in good health.

The chain carries TRBV6-2 or TRBV6-3 and TRBJ1-1. There are 12 residues in the CDR3. In germline, CDR1 is MNHEY, CDR2 SVGEGT. CDR3 residues: CANRPSNTEAFF.

This chain connects TRBV29-1 to TRBJ2-7; the TCRdb D gene call, TRBD2, has no DNA to confirm it. CDR3 size: 16 residues. The germline gives CDR1 SQVTM, CDR2 ANQGSEA. Here the CDR3 reads CSVEGGLAGERYEQYF.

The chain joins TRBV12-3 or TRBV12-4 to TRBJ1-1. The CDR3 runs 12 residues. This CDR3 reads CASSLDGPFAFF.

This chain joins TRBV4-1 and TRBJ1-3; TCRdb reports TRBD1, a call that lacks DNA to check it against. The CDR3 has 15 amino acids. Germline V gives CDR1 MGHRA, CDR2 YSYEKL. The CDR3 is CASSQAGQGAYTIYF.

CDR3 loop: CSVEDETVLAGADTGELFF. This rearrangement joins TRBV29-1 to TRBJ2-2; the TCRdb call, TRBD2, lacks DNA for checking. Germline V gives CDR1 SQVTM, CDR2 ANQGSEA. This CDR3 contains 19 residues.

The chain links TRBV28 to TRBJ2-4; TCRdb calls TRBD1, which cannot be checked without DNA. Per germline, CDR1 MDHEN and CDR2 SYDVKM. The CDR3 is 15 amino acids. The CDR3 loop reads CASSLRGGQTGIQYF. Combining the CDR3 with reference TRBV28 and TRBJ2-4 gives the whole variable domain DVKVTQSSRYLVKRTGEKVFLECVQDMDHENMFWYRQDPGLGLRLIYFSYDVKMKEKGDIPEGYSVSREKKERFSLILESASTNQTSMYLCASSLRGGQTGIQYFGAGTRLSVL.

The V and J genes are TRBV6-1 and TRBJ2-7; no DNA is available, so the TRBD1 call from TCRdb remains unchecked. CDR3 length equals 14 residues. Per the germline V gene, CDR1 is MNHNS and CDR2 is SASEGT. The CDR3: CASSPPQSSYEQYF.

This chain uses TRBV28 with TRBJ2-7. The germline gives CDR1 MDHEN, CDR2 SYDVKM. The CDR3 contains 14 residues. The CDR3 reads CASSLRGGAYEQYF.

This rearrangement joins TRBV27 to TRBJ2-1; the TCRdb call, TRBD2, lacks DNA for checking. Germline V gene lookup returns CDR1 MNHEY and CDR2 SMNVEV (reference sequence). This CDR3 is 17 amino acids long. The CDR3: CASTGRGSGRVRNEQFF.

The V gene is TRBV7-8, the J gene TRBJ2-2; the D call from TCRdb, TRBD1, cannot be confirmed without DNA. Germline assignment: CDR1 SGHVS and CDR2 FQNEAQ. The CDR3 length is 14 residues. The CDR3 region is CASSLSGVTGELFF.

V gene TRBV9 combines with J gene TRBJ2-1; TCRdb's D call, TRBD2, is unchecked because there is no DNA. The germline gives CDR1 SGDLS, CDR2 YYNGEE. The length of the CDR3 is 17 residues. The CDR3 is CASSGRRGLAVVDEQFF.

This chain joins TRBV7-2 and TRBJ1-6; TCRdb lists TRBD1, though no DNA is available to test this call. The CDR3 contains 13 residues. The germline V gene has CDR1 SGHTA and CDR2 FQGNSA. This CDR3 is CASSPGVSSPLHF.

This sequence joins TRBV28 and TRBJ2-7; without DNA, the TCRdb call of TRBD2 cannot be checked. This CDR3 contains 16 residues. The V gene's germline CDR1 is MDHEN and CDR2 SYDVKM. This CDR3 reads CASSSDIGLAGYEQYF. The whole variable domain, remainder taken from reference TRBV28 and TRBJ2-7, is DVKVTQSSRYLVKRTGEKVFLECVQDMDHENMFWYRQDPGLGLRLIYFSYDVKMKEKGDIPEGYSVSREKKERFSLILESASTNQTSMYLCASSSDIGLAGYEQYFGPGTRLTVT.

The chain is built from TRBV25-1 and TRBJ2-1. CDR3 size: 14 residues. CDR1 MGHDK and CDR2 SYGVNS come from the germline V gene. The CDR3 sequence: CASSESWIRNEQFF. Full variable domain (missing parts from reference TRBV25-1 and TRBJ2-1): EADIYQTPRYLVIGTGKKITLECSQTMGHDKMYWYQQDPGMELHLIHYSYGVNSTEKGDLSSESTVSRIRTEHFPLTLESARPSHTSQYLCASSESWIRNEQFFGPGTRLTVL.

The genes are TRBV6-5 and TRBJ2-1. CDR3 size: 18 residues. Germline assignment: CDR1 MNHEY and CDR2 SVGAGI. The CDR3 reads CASSYSMGAGAFYNEQFF.

The chain uses TRBV6-1 and TRBJ1-6. The germline CDR1 and CDR2 sequences are MNHNS and SASEGT. CDR3 length: 13 residues. CDR3: CASSRSVGSPLHF.

The chain is built from TRBV9 and TRBJ1-5; absent DNA, TCRdb's TRBD1 call cannot be checked. The CDR3 totals 17 residues. Looked up from germline, CDR1 is SGDLS and CDR2 is YYNGEE. The CDR3 here is CASSVGEGQGSNQPQHF.

The chain couples TRBV15 to TRBJ2-3. The CDR3 consists of 12 residues. Germline CDR1 reads LNHNV; CDR2 reads YYDKDF (reference sequence). The chain's CDR3 is CATSRATDTQYF.

The rearrangement joins TRBV7-2 to TRBJ2-3. This CDR3 region has 12 residues. Looked up from germline, CDR1 is SGHTA and CDR2 is FQGNSA. The CDR3 sequence is CASTFLGDTQYF.

This chain joins TRBV24-1 and TRBJ1-1. The V gene's germline CDR1 is KGHDR and CDR2 SFDVKD. This CDR3 is 15 amino acids long. The CDR3: CATSDSTGGNTEAFF.

This chain connects TRBV6-5 to TRBJ1-4. Looked up from germline, CDR1 is MNHEY and CDR2 is SVGAGI. The length of the CDR3 is 14 residues. This chain's CDR3 is CASSYFGEEEKLFF.

The rearrangement joins TRBV18 to TRBJ1-2. The CDR3 runs to 12 residues. Germline assignment: CDR1 KGHSH and CDR2 LQKENI. The CDR3 sequence is CASSPGSQILSF.

CDR3 region: CASGLVEAIHNEQFF. The rearrangement links TRBV12-5 to TRBJ2-1. The CDR3 runs 15 residues. CDR1 is LGHNT and CDR2 is FRNRAP in the germline V gene.

The J gene is TRBJ2-4, the V gene TRBV7-9; the D call from TCRdb, TRBD1, cannot be confirmed without DNA. Per the germline V gene, CDR1 is SEHNR and CDR2 is FQNEAQ (reference sequence). The CDR3 totals 16 residues. The CDR3 reads CASSLAGLGASNIQYF.

The chain recombines TRBV6-2 or TRBV6-3 with TRBJ2-3; TCRdb calls TRBD2, which cannot be checked without DNA. The CDR3 has 16 residues. The germline V gene encodes CDR1 MNHEY and CDR2 SVGEGT. The CDR3 is CASSLTVGRSTDTQYF.

V is TRBV5-5 and J is TRBJ2-2; the D call from TCRdb, TRBD2, cannot be confirmed without DNA. Germline V lookup: CDR1 SGHKS, CDR2 YYEKEE (reference sequence). The CDR3 covers 15 residues. Here the CDR3 reads CASSPQALPTGELFF.

CDR3 sequence reads: CASSLIVRLTAGDTQYF. The chain couples TRBV7-9 to TRBJ2-3; the D call of TRBD2 rests on TCRdb alone, since no DNA is present to check it. This CDR3 is built from 17 residues. Germline V gives CDR1 SEHNR, CDR2 FQNEAQ (reference sequence).

This chain joins TRBV15 and TRBJ2-3. The CDR3 extends over 15 amino acids. CDR1 LNHNV and CDR2 YYDKDF come from the germline V gene (reference sequence). This CDR3 reads CATSRDPQGADTQYF.

The chain uses TRBV28 and TRBJ2-1; the D gene TCRdb calls, TRBD2, cannot be checked with no DNA. CDR3 size: 19 residues. In germline, CDR1 is MDHEN, CDR2 SYDVKM. The CDR3 is CASSSFPLLAGGPYNEQFF. The full variable domain, completed using reference TRBV28 and TRBJ2-1, is DVKVTQSSRYLVKRTGEKVFLECVQDMDHENMFWYRQDPGLGLRLIYFSYDVKMKEKGDIPEGYSVSREKKERFSLILESASTNQTSMYLCASSSFPLLAGGPYNEQFFGPGTRLTVL.

The chain carries TRBV10-3 and TRBJ2-1; the D call of TRBD2 rests on TCRdb alone, since no DNA is present to check it. CDR1 ENHRY and CDR2 SYGVKD come from the germline V gene. CDR3 length: 17 amino acids. CDR3 sequence: CAISESGLAGGPIEQFF.

This rearrangement joins TRBV20-1 to TRBJ1-5. The CDR3 spans 15 residues. Germline CDR1 DFQATT, CDR2 SNEGSKA (reference sequence). CDR3 region: CSARRRGGANQPQHF.

The chain couples TRBV30 to TRBJ2-2. This CDR3 comprises 13 residues. CDR1 GTSNPN and CDR2 SVGIG come from the germline V gene (reference sequence). Here the CDR3 reads CAWREPNTGELFF.